The rows below give T cell receptor beta chains drawn from one sample of a study of T-cell memory formation after mild COVID-19. TCRdb recomputed calls from the 5' RACE reads with MiXCR, one row per CDR3 protein. The data contain 250,000 to 300,000 distinct CDR3 sequences, 7% to 10% of them singletons. Sample: PBMCs or a T cell subset sorted from them (not recorded which). These receptors originate from a man between 18 and 35 years old who had mild COVID-19 (a few samples of this study predate the infection). Cell type and time point are not known. CDR3s include the opening cysteine and the closing phenylalanine or tryptophan. The order of the fields is D gene, V gene, clone size, J gene, CDR3 DNA, CDR3 protein. D genes are given only for firm matches. Where a row states a size, it is once, few, many or the class of an expanded clone; other rows omit it.

TRBD1,TRBV20-1,few,TRBJ2-2,TGCAGTGCTAGAGATCTCAGGACAGGGGCCACCGGGGAGCTGTTTTTT,CSARDLRTGATGELFF
-,TRBV5-1,-,TRBJ2-7,TGCGCCAGCAGCCGCGACGGGACACTTTACGAGCAGTACTTC,CASSRDGTLYEQYF
TRBD1,TRBV5-4,many,TRBJ2-2,TGTGCCAGCAGTTCGGACAGGGGTGGCACCGGGGAGCTGTTTTTT,CASSSDRGGTGELFF
-,TRBV7-8,-,TRBJ1-1,TGTGCCAGCAGCTTTAACTTGGAGAGTGAAGCTTTCTTT,CASSFNLESEAFF
TRBD1,TRBV4-2,-,TRBJ2-2,TGTGCCAGCAGCCAAGGGCGGGGACAGGGGTATGCGAACACCGGGGAGCTGTTTTTT,CASSQGRGQGYANTGELFF
-,TRBV7-9,few,TRBJ1-5,TGTGCCAGCAGCCGGGCAGGTAGACCCCATCAGCCCCAGCATTTT,CASSRAGRPHQPQHF
-,TRBV30,few,TRBJ2-5,TGTGCCTGGAGTCGGCTAGGAGGGGAGACCCAGTACTTC,CAWSRLGGETQYF
-,TRBV19,-,TRBJ2-5,TGTGCCAGTAGTATAGTGGATCGGGGGCTCCAAGAGACCCAGTACTTC,CASSIVDRGLQETQYF
TRBD2,TRBV5-1,few,TRBJ2-3,TGCGCCAGCAGCCTGGGACTAGCGGGGGGCTACACAGATACGCAGTATTTT,CASSLGLAGGYTDTQYF
-,TRBV7-2,-,TRBJ1-1,TGTGCCAGCAGCCCGGGACAACGGCTTGAAGCTTTCTTT,CASSPGQRLEAFF
-,TRBV4-3,few,TRBJ1-3,TGCGCCAGCAGCCAAGATTTTACAGGAAGCTCTGGAAACACCATATATTTT,CASSQDFTGSSGNTIYF
TRBD2,TRBV7-3,few,TRBJ2-5,TGTGCCAGCAGCGTGGGTGGGGGGGAGCAAGAGACCCAGTACTTC,CASSVGGGEQETQYF
TRBD1,TRBV24-1,few,TRBJ2-2,TGTGCCACCAGTGACCACGGGACAGGGAACGGGGAGCTGTTTTTT,CATSDHGTGNGELFF
-,TRBV25-1,few,TRBJ2-5,TGTGCCAGCAGTGGGCCGGGACCCCTAGGAAGGGAGACCCAGTACTTC,CASSGPGPLGRETQYF
TRBD1,TRBV11-1,-,TRBJ2-1,TGTGCCAGCAGCCCACGGGACAGGGGGCCCTATGAGCAGTTCTTC,CASSPRDRGPYEQFF
-,TRBV20-1,many,TRBJ2-7,TGCAGTGCTAGAGGGGGAGGCCGCTACGAGCAGTACTTC,CSARGGGRYEQYF
-,TRBV3-1,-,TRBJ2-3,TGTGCCAGCAGCCAAGGAACGGGGGCGAGGGATACGCAGTATTTT,CASSQGTGARDTQYF
TRBD1,TRBV7-2,-,TRBJ2-5,TGTGCCAGCAGCACGGGACAGGGGTTGCGGATAGCGACCCAGTACTTC,CASSTGQGLRIATQYF
-,TRBV7-9,-,TRBJ2-1,TGTGCCAGCAGCCGACGCAGGACCGACAATGAGCAGTTCTTC,CASSRRRTDNEQFF
TRBD1,TRBV5-1,-,TRBJ1-1,TGCGCCAGCAGATGGACAGGGAACACTGAAGCTTTCTTT,CASRWTGNTEAFF
TRBD1,TRBV4-2,many,TRBJ1-1,TGTGCCAGCAGCCGGACCGGGACAGGGAAAACTGAAGCTTTCTTT,CASSRTGTGKTEAFF
-,TRBV7-9,many,TRBJ1-1,TGTGCCAGCAGCTTCGGGTATGAAGCTTTCTTT,CASSFGYEAFF
-,TRBV4-1,many,TRBJ2-7,TGCGCCAGCAGCCAAGAGGAGGGACACCCCAACGAGCAGTACTTC,CASSQEEGHPNEQYF
-,TRBV15,few,TRBJ1-1,TGTGCCACCAGCAGAGAGGAGGGAACTGAAGCTTTCTTT,CATSREEGTEAFF
-,TRBV5-1,few,TRBJ2-5,TGCGCCAGCAGAGACTGGATCCAAGAGACCCAGTACTTC,CASRDWIQETQYF
TRBD1,TRBV6-2/TRBV6-3,-,TRBJ2-1,TGTGCCAGCAGGGCGCCCGGGACAGGGGGCCACCTTAATCACAATGAGCAGTTCTTC,CASRAPGTGGHLNHNEQFF
TRBD1,TRBV20-1,-,TRBJ1-1,TGCAGTGCTAGACTGACCAGGGGGCGGGATGAAGCTTTCTTT,CSARLTRGRDEAFF
-,TRBV4-2,few,TRBJ2-2,TGTGCCAGCAGCCAAGTTCCTAGTAGATTCGCCGGGGAGCTGTTTTTT,CASSQVPSRFAGELFF
-,TRBV7-2,few,TRBJ1-2,TGTGCCAGCAGCTTAGCATGGGGGGACCTCTCTGGCTACACCTTC,CASSLAWGDLSGYTF
TRBD1,TRBV5-1,many,TRBJ2-1,TGCGCCAGCAGCAGAACCGGGACAGGGTTCAATGAGCAGTTCTTC,CASSRTGTGFNEQFF
-,TRBV6-5,many,TRBJ1-6,TGTGCCAGCAGTTACTGGGGCGACTATAATTCACCCCTCCACTTT,CASSYWGDYNSPLHF
-,TRBV4-1,-,TRBJ1-4,TGCGCCAGCAGCCAAGATCGAGGCGTCATCAATGAAAAACTGTTTTTT,CASSQDRGVINEKLFF
-,TRBV7-9,few,TRBJ1-6,TGTGCCAGCAGCTTAGCAGGGACACGAGACTCACCCCTCCACTTT,CASSLAGTRDSPLHF
TRBD1,TRBV20-1,-,TRBJ1-2,TGCAGTGCTCCCGGGACAGGGAAATCGGTATATGGCTACACCTTC,CSAPGTGKSVYGYTF
TRBD2,TRBV9,-,TRBJ2-5,TGTGCCAGCAGCGAATATAGCGGGACCCAAGAGACCCAGTACTTC,CASSEYSGTQETQYF
-,TRBV20-1,once,TRBJ2-3,TGCAGTGCTTGGAGAAGCACAGATACGCAGTATTTT,CSAWRSTDTQYF
TRBD1,TRBV7-2,few,TRBJ1-5,TGTGCCAGCAGCCTGGACAGGGGAGGGAGCAATCAGCCCCAGCATTTT,CASSLDRGGSNQPQHF
-,TRBV6-5,-,TRBJ2-1,TGTGCCAGCAGGGTGGGGGGCAACGTCGGCGAGCAGTTCTTC,CASRVGGNVGEQFF
-,TRBV29-1,-,TRBJ1-2,TGCAGCGTCCAGTTCGGGGGGCCGAGCTATGGCTACACCTTC,CSVQFGGPSYGYTF
-,TRBV5-4,many,TRBJ1-2,TGTGCCAGCAGCTTCGGACCCGACTATGGCTACACCTTC,CASSFGPDYGYTF
TRBD1,TRBV18,-,TRBJ1-2,TGTGCCAGCTCACCACGGGACAGCAATGGCTACACCTTC,CASSPRDSNGYTF
-,TRBV12-3/TRBV12-4,few,TRBJ2-7,TGTGCCAGCAGTCGGACAGCGATCTACGAGCAGTACTTC,CASSRTAIYEQYF
-,TRBV30,many,TRBJ1-1,TGTGCCTGGAGTGTACAGGGTCTGAACACTGAAGCTTTCTTT,CAWSVQGLNTEAFF
-,TRBV3-1,few,TRBJ1-1,TGTGCCAGCAGCCAAGAATCTAGGATACGGGCTTTCTTT,CASSQESRIRAFF
TRBD1,TRBV4-1,-,TRBJ2-7,TGCGCCAGCAGCCAAGATGAGACAGGGACGTACGAGCAGTACTTC,CASSQDETGTYEQYF
-,TRBV6-2/TRBV6-3,-,TRBJ1-2,TGTGCCAGCAGTTACTTCGGACAATTCTCTGGCTACACCTTC,CASSYFGQFSGYTF
-,TRBV6-5,-,TRBJ2-2,TGTGCCAGCAGTTACCTGTGGACCCCCCACACCGGGGAGCTGTTTTTT,CASSYLWTPHTGELFF
TRBD1,TRBV10-3,-,TRBJ1-2,TGTGCCATCAGTGAGTCTGGGGACAGAACAAGTAACTATGGCTACACCTTC,CAISESGDRTSNYGYTF
-,TRBV5-1,few,TRBJ2-5,TGCGCCAGCAGCTTGGCGTACCAAGAGACCCAGTACTTC,CASSLAYQETQYF
-,TRBV7-2,-,TRBJ1-4,TGTGCCAGCAGCTTCCTGGGCGCAACTAATGAAAAACTGATTTTT,CASSFLGATNEKLIF
TRBD1,TRBV27,-,TRBJ1-6,TGTGCCAGCAGTTCGGACAGGCCGCATAATTCACCCCTCCACTTT,CASSSDRPHNSPLHF
-,TRBV20-1,-,TRBJ1-5,TGCAGTGCTCATAATCAGCCCCAGCATTTT,CSAHNQPQHF
-,TRBV5-1,-,TRBJ2-5,TGCGCCAGCAGCTTTCGGACAGCCAGAGAACAAGAGACCCAGTACTTC,CASSFRTAREQETQYF
-,TRBV7-2,few,TRBJ2-5,TGTGCCAGCAGCTTAATCAGAGGCGGGGAAGAGACCCAGTACTTC,CASSLIRGGEETQYF
-,TRBV7-9,-,TRBJ1-1,TGTGCCAGCATTGCGAACGGGGGCACTGAAGCTTTCTTT,CASIANGGTEAFF